The present TCR beta chain was sequenced within a study of blood T cell repertoires in COVID-19. Study-wide context: Material from acute and convalescent COVID-19 was sourced from the United States, Italy and Spain.

Method: immunoSEQ multiplex PCR; TCRdb's copy keeps in-frame clones and lacks some. The sample includes some 530,000 clones, approximately 83% of them seen just once. CDR3 length: 14 amino acids. Trimming removed 0 bases from V and 8 bases from J; junction bases left unmatched: 9. The V gene's germline CDR1 is GTSNPN and CDR2 SVGIG (reference sequence). The receptor was derived from a human donor in a cohort sampled during active COVID-19. Sequenced input: peripheral blood. The rearrangement links TRBV30 to TRBJ1-1; 7 bases fit TRBD1. CDR3 sequence reads: CAWSVALGQAEAFF. CDR3 in DNA: TGTGCCTGGAGTGTAGCCCTTGGACAGGCGGAAGCTTTCTTT.